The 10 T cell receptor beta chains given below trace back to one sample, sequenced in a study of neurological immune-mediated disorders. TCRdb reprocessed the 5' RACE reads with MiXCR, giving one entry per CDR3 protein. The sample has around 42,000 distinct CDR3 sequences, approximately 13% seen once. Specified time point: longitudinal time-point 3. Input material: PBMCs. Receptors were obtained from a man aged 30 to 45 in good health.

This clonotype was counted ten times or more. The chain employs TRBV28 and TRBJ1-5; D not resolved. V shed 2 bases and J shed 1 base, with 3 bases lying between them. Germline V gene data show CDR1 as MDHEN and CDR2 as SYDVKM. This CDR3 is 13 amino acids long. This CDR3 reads CASSLESNQPQHF. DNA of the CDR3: TGTGCCAGCAGTTTAGAAAGCAATCAGCCCCAGCATTTT.

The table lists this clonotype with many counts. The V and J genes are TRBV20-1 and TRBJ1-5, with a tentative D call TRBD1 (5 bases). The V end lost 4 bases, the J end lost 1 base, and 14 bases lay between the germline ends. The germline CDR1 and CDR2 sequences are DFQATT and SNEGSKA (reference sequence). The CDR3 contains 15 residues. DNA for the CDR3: TGCAGTGCTACCCCAGTGGGGGAAAGCAATCAGCCCCAGCATTTT. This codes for CSATPVGESNQPQHF.

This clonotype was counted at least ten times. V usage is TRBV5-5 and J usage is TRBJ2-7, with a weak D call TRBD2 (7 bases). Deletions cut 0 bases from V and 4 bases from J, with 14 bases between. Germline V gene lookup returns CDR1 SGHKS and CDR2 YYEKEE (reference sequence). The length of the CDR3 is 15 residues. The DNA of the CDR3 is TGTGCCAGCAGCTTGGCGCGGGGGCCGTATTACGAGCAGTACTTC. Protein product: CASSLARGPYYEQYF.

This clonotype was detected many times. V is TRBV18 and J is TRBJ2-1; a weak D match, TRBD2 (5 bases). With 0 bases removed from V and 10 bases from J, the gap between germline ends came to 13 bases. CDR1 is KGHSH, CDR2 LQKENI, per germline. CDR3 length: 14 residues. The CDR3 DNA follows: TGTGCCAGCTCACCACCCCCTCGGGGTTTCGAGCAGTTCTTC. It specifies CASSPPPRGFEQFF.

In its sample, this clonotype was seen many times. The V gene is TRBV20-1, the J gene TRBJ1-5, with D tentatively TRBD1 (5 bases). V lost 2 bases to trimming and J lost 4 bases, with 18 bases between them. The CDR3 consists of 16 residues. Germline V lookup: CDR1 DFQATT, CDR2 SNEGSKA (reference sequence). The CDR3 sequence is CSARRPGRLNNQPQHF. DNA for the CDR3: TGCAGTGCTAGACGTCCGGGACGCCTGAATAATCAGCCCCAGCATTTT.

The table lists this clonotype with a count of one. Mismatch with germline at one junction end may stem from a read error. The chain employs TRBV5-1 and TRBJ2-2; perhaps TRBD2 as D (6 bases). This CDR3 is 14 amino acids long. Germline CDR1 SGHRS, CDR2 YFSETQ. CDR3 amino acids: CASSGGSGTGGLFF. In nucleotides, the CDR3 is TGCGCCAGCAGTGGAGGGAGTGGCACCGGGGGGCTGTTTTTT.

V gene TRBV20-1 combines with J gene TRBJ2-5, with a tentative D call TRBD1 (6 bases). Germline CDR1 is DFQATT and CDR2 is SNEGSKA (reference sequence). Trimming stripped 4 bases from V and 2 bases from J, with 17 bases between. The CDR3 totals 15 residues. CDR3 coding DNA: TGCAGTGCTATCGGTCGGGACAAGATACAAGAGACCCAGTACTTC. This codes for CSAIGRDKIQETQYF.

The CDR3 reads CASSYSDRGSYEQYF. The CDR3 DNA follows: TGTGCCAGCAGTTACTCCGACAGGGGCTCCTACGAGCAGTACTTC. This rearrangement joins TRBV6-6 to TRBJ2-7, with 8 bases that match TRBD1. With 0 bases clipped from V and 0 bases from J, the junction kept 1 base outside the gene matches. The CDR3 runs to 15 residues. Germline V lookup: CDR1 MNHNY, CDR2 SVGAGI (reference sequence).

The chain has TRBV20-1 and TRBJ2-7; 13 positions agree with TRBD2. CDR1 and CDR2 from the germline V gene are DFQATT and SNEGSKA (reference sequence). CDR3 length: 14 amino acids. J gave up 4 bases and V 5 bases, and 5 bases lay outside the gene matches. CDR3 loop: CSAHPGLAGYEQYF. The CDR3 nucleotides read TGCAGTGCTCATCCGGGACTAGCGGGATACGAGCAGTACTTC.

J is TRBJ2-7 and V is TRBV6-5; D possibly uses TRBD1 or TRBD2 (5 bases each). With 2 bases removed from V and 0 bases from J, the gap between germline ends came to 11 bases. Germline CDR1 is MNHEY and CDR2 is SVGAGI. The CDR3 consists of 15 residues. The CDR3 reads CASSYGNGASYEQYF. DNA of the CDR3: TGTGCCAGCAGTTACGGTAACGGGGCCTCCTACGAGCAGTACTTC.